A selection of T cell receptor beta chains follows, all from one sample in a study of PD-1 blockade in mismatch repair-deficient tumors. TCRdb's table, derived via immunoSEQ multiplex PCR, lists solely in-frame clones and lacks some. The sample has 120,000 or so clones, around nine tenths seen once; the top ten hold roughly 10%. Sequenced here: peripheral blood, sampled approximately 71 weeks after starting pembrolizumab. These TCRs come from an adult with mismatch repair-deficient cancer. Both conserved end residues are part of each CDR3. A D gene is named only where the DNA matches it firmly.

v_gene	j_gene	d_gene	len	CDR3aa
TRBV11-3	TRBJ2-2	TRBD1	15	CASSLQGARTGELFF
TRBV30	TRBJ2-7	TRBD2	14	CAWSRAGGSYEQYF
TRBV19	TRBJ2-7	-	14	CASSARQGLHEQYF
TRBV5-8	TRBJ1-5	TRBD1	16	CASSWGTAYSNQPQHF
TRBV10-2	TRBJ2-1	TRBD1	17	CASSMNPGTGTYNEQFF
TRBV29-1	TRBJ2-2	TRBD1	14	CSVEPGQGTGELFF
TRBV7-3	TRBJ2-2	-	16	CASSLGGNGNTGELFF
TRBV5-1	TRBJ2-3	TRBD2	14	CASRGSGRTNTQYF
TRBV14	TRBJ2-7	-	15	CASSPTTGRVYEQYF
TRBV19	TRBJ2-7	-	13	CASSFGGYYEQYF
TRBV29-1	TRBJ2-2	TRBD1	14	CSVTGGAGTGELFF
TRBV5-4	TRBJ2-2	TRBD2	16	CASSPLAGLNTGELFF
TRBV4-1	TRBJ1-1	-	16	CASSQAVTVDYTEAFF
TRBV13	TRBJ2-2	TRBD2	16	CASSLVGTTDTGELFF
TRBV5-5	TRBJ2-3	-	12	CASSGRSDTQYF
TRBV6-6	TRBJ2-1	TRBD1	13	CASSWGQGNEQFF
TRBV6-5	TRBJ1-1	-	15	CASSYSDLGGSEAFF
TRBV11-2	TRBJ2-5	-	16	CASSLGGNPAQETQYF
TRBV18	TRBJ2-7	-	12	CASSLDSYEQYF
TRBV19	TRBJ1-1	-	13	CASSIGPEVGAFF
TRBV11-2	TRBJ2-7	-	14	CASSSSDSPYEQYF
TRBV6-6	TRBJ1-1	-	12	CASNVGNTEAFF
TRBV7-6	TRBJ2-1	TRBD2	17	CASSPGGVGRALDEQFF
TRBV28	TRBJ1-2	TRBD1	14	CASSSDRDYYGYTF
TRBV7-8	TRBJ2-4	-	16	CASSLASALAKNIQYF
TRBV27	TRBJ1-5	-	14	CASRKGGLSQPQHF
TRBV28	TRBJ2-4	TRBD2	15	CASSKRQREENIQYF
TRBV5-1	TRBJ2-6	-	16	CASSPQSVSGANVLTF
TRBV5-1	TRBJ2-3	-	14	CASSSNYFTDTQYF
TRBV29-1	TRBJ2-5	-	12	CSTQGGHETQYF
TRBV4-3	TRBJ2-3	-	17	CASSQDRVVRAGDTQYF
TRBV28	TRBJ2-7	-	14	CASSPPPGLYEQYF
TRBV29-1	TRBJ1-1	-	10	CSVMGTEAFF
TRBV5-1	TRBJ2-7	-	16	CASSLLGYGTENEQYF
TRBV6-5	TRBJ2-5	-	14	CASSYNGIEETQYF
TRBV28	TRBJ2-7	TRBD1	16	CASSPTPGQWSYEQYF
TRBV7-9	TRBJ2-1	-	15	CASSPSRDTYNEQFF
TRBV14	TRBJ2-2	TRBD2	15	CASRPGGLVTGELFF
TRBV5-8	TRBJ1-1	-	13	CASSPQGNTEAFF
TRBV27	TRBJ2-2	TRBD1	16	CASSLTGGVITGELFF
TRBV5-1	TRBJ2-7	-	13	CASSWTDGYEQYF
TRBV11-3	TRBJ2-7	TRBD1	15	CASSSSDRGPHEQYF
TRBV7-9	TRBJ1-4	-	15	CASSLVLGLNEKLFF
TRBV25-1	TRBJ2-1	-	14	CASSEQWGNNEQFF
TRBV28	TRBJ2-7	-	13	CASSFLGAHEQYF
TRBV4-1	TRBJ1-5	-	14	CASSRFPSNQPQHF
TRBV4-1	TRBJ1-4	TRBD1	16	CASSLRSGQLNEKLFF
TRBV29-1	TRBJ2-7	-	14	CSVRKSGQVYEQYF
TRBV7-3	TRBJ2-7	TRBD2	17	CASSLSAGVVTSYEQYF
TRBV2	TRBJ2-2	-	15	CASGGKASNTGELFF
TRBV27	TRBJ2-1	-	16	CASSLYWEKDYNEQFF
TRBV4-1	TRBJ1-3	-	18	CASSQDLRVQLSGNTIYF
TRBV30	TRBJ2-7	-	12	CAWSKGGLEQYF
TRBV6-5	TRBJ2-1	-	12	CASSYSRSEQFF
TRBV4-3	TRBJ1-1	-	15	CASSRGPQVNTEAFF
TRBV7-2	TRBJ2-5	TRBD2	15	CASSARLAGVETQYF
TRBV13	TRBJ1-1	-	15	CASSSLAPMNTEAFF
TRBV5-4	TRBJ2-5	TRBD1	14	CASSQQGPGETQYF
TRBV11-2	TRBJ2-1	-	12	CASSSSSPEQFF